Given below is one TCR beta chain in context. The sample comes from a study of monozygotic twins with inflammatory bowel disease. Germline-derived CDR1 and CDR2 are LNHDA and SQIVND (reference sequence). The CDR3 is made up of 13 amino acids. One entry per CDR3 protein, without DNA, is what TCRdb gives after re-calling the 5' RACE reads. Its table lists approximately 160,000 distinct CDR3 sequences. V is TRBV19 and J is TRBJ1-1. The sequence derives from a human donor with ulcerative colitis or Crohn's disease, or a healthy co-twin of an affected twin (not recorded which). The sequenced material came from blood. The CDR3 loop is CASSIDQDTEAFF.